The clone carrying this TCR beta chain has a count of ten or more. The data stem from a study of T cell clonality in common variable immunodeficiency. Equal genomic DNA amounts from CVID and control samples were sequenced. Assay used: immunoSEQ multiplex PCR; TCRdb lists only in-frame clones, some missing. The repertoire yields over 50,000 clones, none seen only once; the top ten contain roughly 3.4%. Each donor provided roughly 5 to 8 ml of heparinized whole blood. The receptor comes from a person aged 18 to 75 in good health. The sequenced material came from peripheral blood mononuclear cells.

CDR3: CASGLGPGGDEQFF. The part of the CDR3 DNA that was read is TGTGCTAGTGGTTTGGGTCCTGGCGGGGATGAG. The V gene is TRBV12-5, the J gene TRBJ2-1; possibly TRBD2 for D (6 bases). The DNA ends 3 residues before the CDR3 does, and the rest of the CDR3 is filled in from the germline J gene. The CDR3 spans 14 residues. Trimming shortened V by 1 base and J by 8 bases, and 12 bases separated the two germline ends. Looked up from germline, CDR1 is LGHNT and CDR2 is FRNRAP.